In its sample, the clone carrying this TCR beta chain was seen many times. The antigen remains unidentified. V lost 4 bases, J lost 3 bases, and 9 bases stayed unmatched. The CDR3 has 14 amino acids. Germline V gene sequence: CDR1 DFQATT, CDR2 SNEGSKA (reference sequence). The sample comes from a study of T cells after yellow fever vaccination. TCRdb reprocessed the 5' RACE reads with MiXCR, giving one entry per CDR3 protein. The sample comprises 28,000 or so distinct CDR3 sequences, nearly 4.5% of which are singletons, and about half rests with the top ten. Study results and caveats: Among primary-vaccination clones, most reappeared after the booster, at approximately 97% for CD4 and roughly 90% for CD8. Compared with primary, the secondary response was weaker and peaked at day 5, not 15. Clonotypes found in both CD4 and CD8 compartments made up a small share.

The chain recombines TRBV20-1 with TRBJ2-7; TRBD1 agrees at 7 bases. The sequence was collected from a man aged 25 to 40 who received the YFV17D yellow fever vaccine. Sequences were derived from CD8+ T cells sorted from PBMCs, sampled 5 days after the yellow fever booster vaccination. The CDR3 DNA sequence: TGCAGTGCTACTCTCCGGGACAGACTCTACGAGCAGTACTTC. It specifies CSATLRDRLYEQYF.